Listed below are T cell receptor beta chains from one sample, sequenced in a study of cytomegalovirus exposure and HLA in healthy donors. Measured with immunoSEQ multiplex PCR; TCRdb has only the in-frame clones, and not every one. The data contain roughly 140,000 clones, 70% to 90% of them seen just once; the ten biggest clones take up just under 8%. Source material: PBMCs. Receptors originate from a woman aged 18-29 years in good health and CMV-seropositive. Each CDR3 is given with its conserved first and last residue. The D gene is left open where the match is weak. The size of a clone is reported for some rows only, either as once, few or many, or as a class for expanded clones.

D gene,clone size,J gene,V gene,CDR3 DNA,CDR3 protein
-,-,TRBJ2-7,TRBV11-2,TGTGCCAGCAGCTTACCGCTCTGGGACTCCCTTCCCCACGAGCAGTACTTC,CASSLPLWDSLPHEQYF
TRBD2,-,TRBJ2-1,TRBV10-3,TGTGCCATCAGTGAGACCGGGACTAGCAGATACAATGAGCAGTTCTTC,CAISETGTSRYNEQFF
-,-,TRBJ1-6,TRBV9,TGTGCCAGCAGCGTAGAGGCCGTCGGGGGAGCGCCCCTCCACTTT,CASSVEAVGGAPLHF
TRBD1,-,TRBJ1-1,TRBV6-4,TGTGCCAGCAGTGAGGGGACAGAGAACACTGAAGCTTTCTTT,CASSEGTENTEAFF
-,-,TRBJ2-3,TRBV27,TGTGCCAGCAGTCACACAGATACGCAGTATTTT,CASSHTDTQYF
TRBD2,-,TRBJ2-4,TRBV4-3,TGCGCCAGCAGCCAGGTGGGTGGCGACGGGAGGGACATTCAGTACTTC,CASSQVGGDGRDIQYF
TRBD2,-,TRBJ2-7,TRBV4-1,TGCGCCAGCAGCCAAGTTTGGACGGGACTAGTGATCCCCTACGAGCAGTACTTC,CASSQVWTGLVIPYEQYF
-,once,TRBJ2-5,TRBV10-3,TGTGCCATCAGGACGACAGGGACTCAAGAGACCCAGTACTTC,CAIRTTGTQETQYF
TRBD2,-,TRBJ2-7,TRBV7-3,TGTGCCAGCAGCTTAGGGACTAGCGGGAGGGCCAAGTACTTC,CASSLGTSGRAKYF
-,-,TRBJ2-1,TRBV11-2,TGTGCCAGCAGCTTACACAGTGGGAGCGGACGGTATGAGCAGTTCTTC,CASSLHSGSGRYEQFF
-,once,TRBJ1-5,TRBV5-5,TGTGCCAGCAGCTTGGGTCCCGGGAATCAGCCCCAGCATTTT,CASSLGPGNQPQHF
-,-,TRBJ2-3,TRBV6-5,TGTGCCAGCAGTTCCCCGGATACGCAGTATTTT,CASSSPDTQYF
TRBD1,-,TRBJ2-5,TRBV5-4,TGTGCCAGCAGCTTGGACAGGGGGCAAGAGACCCAGTACTTC,CASSLDRGQETQYF
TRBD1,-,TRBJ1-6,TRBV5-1,TGCGCCAGCAGCAACCCTCCGGGACAGACCAATTCACCCCTCCACTTT,CASSNPPGQTNSPLHF
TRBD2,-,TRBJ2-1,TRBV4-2,TGTGCCAGCAGCCAAGAGCCCCTAGCGGGGGGCCTCTCCTACAATGAGCAGTTCTTC,CASSQEPLAGGLSYNEQFF